This is a list of T cell receptor beta chains from one sample in a study of T cells after yellow fever vaccination. TCRdb called the 5' RACE reads again in MiXCR, with one record for every CDR3 protein. The sample consists of 100,000 to 150,000 distinct CDR3 sequences, around 9.8% of them appearing once. The material was CD8+ T cells sorted from PBMCs, obtained on the day of the yellow fever booster vaccination. All receptors derive from a man aged 18 to 30 who received the YFV17D yellow fever vaccine. Each CDR3 is given with its conserved first and last residue. D genes are given only for firm matches. For some rows the clone size is stated as once, few or many, or as a class when expanded; others skip it.

>many|TRBJ2-7|TRBV9|.
CASSPRGDYEQYF
TGTGCCAGCAGCCCCCGCGGGGACTACGAGCAGTACTTC
>few|TRBJ1-5|TRBV12-3/TRBV12-4|TRBD1
CASSFGTGNQPQHF
TGTGCCAGCAGCTTTGGGACAGGCAATCAGCCCCAGCATTTT
>few|TRBJ1-2|TRBV4-1|.
CASSQRGNYGYTF
TGCGCCAGCAGCCAGCGGGGCAACTATGGCTACACCTTC
>few|TRBJ2-3|TRBV6-6|TRBD2
CASSHLTSGGEEDTQYF
TGTGCCAGCAGTCACCTGACTAGCGGGGGGGAGGAAGATACGCAGTATTTT
>few|TRBJ2-3|TRBV10-3|.
CAISYSETDTQYF
TGTGCCATCAGTTATAGTGAGACAGATACGCAGTATTTT
>.|TRBJ1-1|TRBV4-3|.
CASSLDGSRGSGTEAFF
TGCGCCAGCAGCCTAGACGGGAGTAGGGGAAGTGGAACTGAAGCTTTCTTT
>few|TRBJ2-3|TRBV9|TRBD2
CASSGLAGESTDTQYF
TGTGCCAGCAGCGGGCTAGCGGGGGAAAGCACAGATACGCAGTATTTT
>few|TRBJ2-3|TRBV9|.
CASSVGLGQSQYF
TGTGCCAGCAGCGTAGGACTAGGCCAGTCGCAGTATTTT
>many|TRBJ2-5|TRBV7-6|TRBD1
CASSSQPSTGYKETQYF
TGTGCCAGCAGCTCCCAACCCTCGACAGGGTATAAGGAGACCCAGTACTTC
>.|TRBJ2-3|TRBV10-3|.
CAISDRQDLLTDTQYF
TGTGCCATCAGTGATCGGCAGGACCTACTCACAGATACGCAGTATTTT
>many|TRBJ2-3|TRBV5-1|TRBD2
CASSFLAVSDTQYF
TGCGCCAGCAGCTTCCTAGCGGTTTCAGATACGCAGTATTTT
>.|TRBJ1-5|TRBV6-1|.
CASSEWAASDQPQHF
TGTGCCAGCAGTGAATGGGCAGCCAGCGATCAGCCCCAGCATTTT
>.|TRBJ1-4|TRBV7-3|.
CASSPGVATNEKLFF
TGTGCCAGCAGCCCGGGGGTAGCAACTAATGAAAAACTGTTTTTT
>many|TRBJ2-1|TRBV3-1|.
CASRDSLSDEQFF
TGTGCCAGCAGGGACTCCTTAAGCGATGAGCAGTTCTTC
>few|TRBJ1-2|TRBV12-5|TRBD1
CASGLIPGQNNYGYTF
TGTGCTAGTGGTTTGATTCCGGGACAGAATAACTATGGCTACACCTTC
>.|TRBJ1-5|TRBV4-2|TRBD1
CASSQEDRGNQPQHF
TGTGCCAGCAGCCAAGAAGACAGGGGAAATCAGCCCCAGCATTTT
>few|TRBJ2-3|TRBV12-3/TRBV12-4|.
CASTSQGLGDTQYF
TGTGCCAGCACCTCCCAGGGGTTAGGAGATACGCAGTATTTT
>.|TRBJ1-1|TRBV12-3/TRBV12-4|TRBD1
CASSPTGVEAFF
TGTGCCAGCAGCCCTACAGGGGTTGAAGCTTTCTTT
>.|TRBJ1-6|TRBV28|.
CASSLIWRTLSPLHF
TGTGCCAGCAGTTTGATCTGGCGCACCCTTTCACCCCTCCACTTT
>few|TRBJ2-2|TRBV6-5|TRBD1
CASSKPRQGPDTGELFF
TGTGCCAGCAGCAAACCGAGACAGGGGCCGGACACCGGGGAGCTGTTTTTT
>few|TRBJ1-6|TRBV6-6|.
CASTPFGHRGSYNSPLHF
TGTGCCAGCACTCCATTTGGGCATCGGGGCTCCTATAATTCACCCCTCCACTTT
>few|TRBJ2-5|TRBV5-5|.
CASSTWGYQETQYF
TGTGCCAGCAGCACCTGGGGGTACCAAGAGACCCAGTACTTC
>many|TRBJ1-1|TRBV11-2|.
CASSGPQGSWTEAFF
TGTGCCAGCAGCGGCCCACAGGGAAGTTGGACTGAAGCTTTCTTT
>.|TRBJ1-5|TRBV20-1|.
CSARDRGHADYSNQPQHF
TGCAGTGCTAGAGACCGGGGGCACGCGGATTATAGCAATCAGCCCCAGCATTTT
>.|TRBJ2-2|TRBV7-8|.
CASSQLRTGNTGELFF
TGTGCCAGCAGCCAGCTCAGGACGGGCAACACCGGGGAGCTGTTTTTT
>.|TRBJ2-1|TRBV19|.
CASSIRGPYNEQFF
TGTGCCAGTAGTATCCGGGGCCCCTACAATGAGCAGTTCTTC
>.|TRBJ2-2|TRBV6-6|.
CASSYSAQVGTGELFF
TGTGCCAGCAGTTACTCGGCGCAAGTGGGAACCGGGGAGCTGTTTTTT
>few|TRBJ1-1|TRBV5-5|.
CASSLAETEAFF
TGTGCCAGCAGCTTGGCGGAAACTGAAGCTTTCTTT
>few|TRBJ1-1|TRBV2|.
CASKADTANTEAFF
TGTGCCAGCAAGGCTGATACCGCTAACACTGAAGCTTTCTTT
>.|TRBJ2-6|TRBV25-1|TRBD1
CASSESRGQGAPGANVLTF
TGTGCCAGCAGTGAATCTCGGGGACAGGGGGCGCCTGGGGCCAACGTCCTGACTTTC
>many|TRBJ1-1|TRBV4-2|.
CASTDWGAEAFF
TGTGCCAGCACCGACTGGGGGGCTGAAGCTTTCTTT
>.|TRBJ1-6|TRBV20-1|TRBD1
CSARDLQGTGFSPLHF
TGCAGTGCTAGAGATCTCCAAGGGACAGGGTTTTCACCCCTCCACTTT
>.|TRBJ2-1|TRBV5-1|TRBD2
CASSSRLAGGVEQFF
TGCGCCAGCAGCTCCCGACTAGCGGGGGGGGTTGAGCAGTTCTTC
>few|TRBJ1-2|TRBV4-1|.
CASSQTGGPYGYTF
TGCGCCAGCAGCCAGACAGGAGGTCCCTATGGCTACACCTTC
>many|TRBJ2-5|TRBV29-1|TRBD2
CSFAGGSETQYF
TGCAGCTTCGCCGGGGGGAGCGAGACCCAGTACTTC
>few|TRBJ1-5|TRBV4-3|.
CASSQDGDQPQHF
TGCGCCAGCAGCCAAGATGGGGATCAGCCCCAGCATTTT
>once|TRBJ2-1|TRBV29-1|TRBD2
CSAGLANEQFF
TGCAGCGCCGGACTAGCCAATGAGCAGTTCTTC
>.|TRBJ1-2|TRBV5-5|.
CASSLRGSGRDYGYTF
TGTGCCAGCAGCTTGCGGGGGTCGGGGAGGGACTATGGCTACACCTTC
>.|TRBJ2-7|TRBV11-2|TRBD1
CASSWGQGAWEQYF
TGTGCCAGCAGCTGGGGACAGGGGGCGTGGGAGCAGTACTTC
>.|TRBJ2-7|TRBV9|.
CASTLSGTPKYEQYF
TGTGCCAGTACCCTATCTGGGACCCCGAAATACGAGCAGTACTTC
>many|TRBJ2-5|TRBV14|TRBD1
CASSQGGQQETQYF
TGTGCCAGCAGCCAAGGGGGACAGCAAGAGACCCAGTACTTC
>few|TRBJ2-1|TRBV28|.
CASSFSRLGVHEQFF
TGTGCCAGCAGTTTTTCGCGGCTTGGGGTCCATGAGCAGTTCTTC
>many|TRBJ2-2|TRBV6-4|TRBD2
CASSDTSGGTGELFF
TGTGCCAGCAGTGACACTAGCGGGGGCACCGGGGAGCTGTTTTTT
>.|TRBJ2-5|TRBV23-1|.
CARYRAETQYF
TGCGCCCGGTACAGGGCAGAGACCCAGTACTTC
>few|TRBJ2-7|TRBV4-1|.
CASSQYPRGNSYEQYF
TGCGCCAGCAGCCAATACCCGAGGGGGAACTCCTACGAGCAGTACTTC
>.|TRBJ2-3|TRBV9|.
CASSADGTDTQYF
TGTGCCAGCAGCGCCGATGGGACAGATACGCAGTATTTT
>.|TRBJ2-2|TRBV27|.
CASRLSRGPYSGELFF
TGTGCCAGCCGGCTGTCCCGGGGGCCTTACTCCGGGGAGCTGTTTTTT
>many|TRBJ2-1|TRBV7-9|TRBD2
CASSSPLLSGGPHNEQFF
TGTGCCAGCAGTTCTCCCCTTTTGAGCGGGGGACCCCACAATGAGCAGTTCTTC
>many|TRBJ2-3|TRBV10-3|TRBD2
CAISETGGGTTDTQYF
TGTGCCATCAGTGAGACCGGCGGGGGGACCACAGATACGCAGTATTTT
>few|TRBJ2-5|TRBV20-1|TRBD2
CSARKLAGGPETQYF
TGCAGTGCTAGAAAACTAGCGGGGGGGCCGGAGACCCAGTACTTC
>few|TRBJ1-2|TRBV12-5|.
CASGFVTQGSEDYGYTF
TGTGCTAGTGGTTTCGTTACACAGGGCTCTGAGGACTATGGCTACACCTTC
>few|TRBJ2-5|TRBV4-1|TRBD1
CASSHTGGVETQYF
TGCGCCAGCAGCCACACAGGGGGCGTGGAGACCCAGTACTTC
>.|TRBJ2-1|TRBV6-5|TRBD1
CASSPGGDEQFF
TGTGCCAGCAGTCCAGGGGGTGATGAGCAGTTCTTC